This TCR beta chain emerged from a study of T-cell reconstitution after alpha-beta-depleted transplantation in children. Unique molecular identifiers were used in preparing the TCRbeta library. TCRdb re-analysed the PCR reads in MiXCR, keeping a single row per CDR3 protein. The sample records about 640,000 distinct CDR3 sequences, approximately 15% being singletons. The CDR3 loop spans 16 amino acids. The V gene's germline CDR1 is LGHNA and CDR2 YNFKEQ. Trimming took off 0 bases at V and 0 bases at J, with 9 bases between the two ends. The input for sequencing was PBMCs from the stem cell graft donor, taken from the stem cell graft. The TCR was taken from a human donor who donated a stem cell graft to a child with acute myeloid leukemia. The chain combines TRBV4-2 with TRBJ1-3, with D unresolved. The chain's CDR3 is CASSQDPASSGNTIYF. DNA of the CDR3: TGTGCCAGCAGCCAAGATCCAGCTTCCTCTGGAAACACCATATATTTT.